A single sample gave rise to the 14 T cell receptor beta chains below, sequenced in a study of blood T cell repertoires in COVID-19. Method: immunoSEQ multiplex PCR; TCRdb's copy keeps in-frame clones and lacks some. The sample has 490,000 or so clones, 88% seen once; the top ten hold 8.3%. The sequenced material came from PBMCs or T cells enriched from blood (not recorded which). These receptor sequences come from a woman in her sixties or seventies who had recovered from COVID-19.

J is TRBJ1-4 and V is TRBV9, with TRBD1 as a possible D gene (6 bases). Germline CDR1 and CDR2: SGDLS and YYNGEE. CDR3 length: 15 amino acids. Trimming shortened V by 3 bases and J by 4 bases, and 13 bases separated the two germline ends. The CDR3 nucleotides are TGTGCCAGCAGCGGCAGGGGAAAGGGTAATGAAAAACTGTTTTTT. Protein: CASSGRGKGNEKLFF.

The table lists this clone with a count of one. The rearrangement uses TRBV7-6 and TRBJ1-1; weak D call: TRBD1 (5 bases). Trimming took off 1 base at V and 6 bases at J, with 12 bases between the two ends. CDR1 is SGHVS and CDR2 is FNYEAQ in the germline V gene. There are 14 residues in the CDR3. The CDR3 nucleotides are TGTGCCAGCAGCTTAGTGTTGGGGGACTCTGAAGCTTTCTTT. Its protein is CASSLVLGDSEAFF.

The CDR3 spells CASRPDREGGYTF. DNA for the CDR3: TGTGCCAGCAGACCGGACAGGGAGGGTGGCTACACCTTC. The J gene is TRBJ1-2, the V gene TRBV2; 8 nucleotides agree with TRBD1. Germline CDR1 SNHLY, CDR2 FYNNEI. The CDR3 totals 13 residues. Trimming took 6 bases from V and 7 from J; bases not matched to a gene: 7. Supplemented by reference TRBV2 and TRBJ1-2, the full variable domain reads EPEVTQTPSHQVTQMGQEVILRCVPISNHLYFYWYRQILGQKVEFLVSFYNNEISEKSEIFDDQFSVERPDGSNFTLKIRSTKLEDSAMYFCASRPDREGGYTFGSGTRLTVV.

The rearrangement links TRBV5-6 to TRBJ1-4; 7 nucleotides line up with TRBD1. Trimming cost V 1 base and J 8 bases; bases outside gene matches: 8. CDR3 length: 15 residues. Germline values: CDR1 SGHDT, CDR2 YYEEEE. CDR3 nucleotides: TGTGCCAGCAGCTTGAGCGGGCAGGGGGAAGAAAAACTGTTTTTT. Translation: CASSLSGQGEEKLFF.

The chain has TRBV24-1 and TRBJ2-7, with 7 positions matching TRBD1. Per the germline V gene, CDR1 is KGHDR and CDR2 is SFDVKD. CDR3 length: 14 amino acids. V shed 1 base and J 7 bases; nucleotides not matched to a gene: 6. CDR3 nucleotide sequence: TGTGCCACCAGTGATTTCAACAGGGGACCAGAGCAGTACTTC. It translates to CATSDFNRGPEQYF.

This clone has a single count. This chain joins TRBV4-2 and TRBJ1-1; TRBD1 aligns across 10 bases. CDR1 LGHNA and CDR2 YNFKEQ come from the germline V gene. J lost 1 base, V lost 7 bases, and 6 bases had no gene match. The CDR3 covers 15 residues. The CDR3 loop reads CASILRQGANTEAFF. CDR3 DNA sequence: TGTGCCAGCATACTGCGACAGGGGGCGAACACTGAAGCTTTCTTT.

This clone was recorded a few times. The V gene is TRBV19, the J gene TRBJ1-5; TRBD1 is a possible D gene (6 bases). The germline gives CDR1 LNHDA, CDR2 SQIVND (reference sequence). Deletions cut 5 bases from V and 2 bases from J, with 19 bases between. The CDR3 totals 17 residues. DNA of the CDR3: TGTGCCAGTAGTGGCGGCAGGGGATCCGTCCGCAATCAGCCCCAGCATTTT. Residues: CASSGGRGSVRNQPQHF.

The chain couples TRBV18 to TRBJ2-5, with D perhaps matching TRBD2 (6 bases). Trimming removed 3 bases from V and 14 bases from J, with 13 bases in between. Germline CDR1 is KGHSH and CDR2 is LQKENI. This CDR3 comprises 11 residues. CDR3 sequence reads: CASSPGGAPYF. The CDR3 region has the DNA TGTGCCAGCTCACCTGGCGGGGCCCCTTACTTC.

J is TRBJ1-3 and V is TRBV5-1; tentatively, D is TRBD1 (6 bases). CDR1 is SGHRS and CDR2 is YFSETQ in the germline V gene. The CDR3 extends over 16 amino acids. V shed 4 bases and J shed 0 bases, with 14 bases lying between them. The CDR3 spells CASSLDSSPSGNTIYF. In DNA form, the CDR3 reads TGCGCCAGCAGCCTGGACAGTAGTCCCTCTGGAAACACCATATATTTT.

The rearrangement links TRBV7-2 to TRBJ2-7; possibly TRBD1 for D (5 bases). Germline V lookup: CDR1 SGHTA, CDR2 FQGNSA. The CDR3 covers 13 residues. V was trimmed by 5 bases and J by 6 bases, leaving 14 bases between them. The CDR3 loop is CASSAKRGLEQYV. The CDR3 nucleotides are TGTGCCAGCAGCGCTAAAAGGGGTCTCGAGCAGTACGTC.

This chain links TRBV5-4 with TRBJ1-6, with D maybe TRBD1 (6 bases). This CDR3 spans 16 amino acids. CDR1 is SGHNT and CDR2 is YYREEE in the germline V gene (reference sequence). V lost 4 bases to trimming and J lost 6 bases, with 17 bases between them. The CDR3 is CASSSLVQGGNSPLHF. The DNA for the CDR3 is TGTGCCAGCAGCAGCTTGGTACAGGGCGGTAATTCACCCCTCCACTTT.

The CDR3 DNA sequence: TGTGCCATCAGTGTGGCTAGCGGGGTCACCGGGGAGCTGTTTTTT. Encoded protein: CAISVASGVTGELFF. The chain employs TRBV10-3 and TRBJ2-2; TRBD2 aligns across 9 bases. The CDR3 consists of 15 residues. Germline CDR1 and CDR2: ENHRY and SYGVKD. The V and J ends lost 4 bases and 4 bases, in that order; junction bases with no gene match: 4.

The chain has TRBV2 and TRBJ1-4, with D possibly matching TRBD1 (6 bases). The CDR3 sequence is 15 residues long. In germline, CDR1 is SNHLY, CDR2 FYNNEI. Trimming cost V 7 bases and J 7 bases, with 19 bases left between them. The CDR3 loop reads CASIGTGTRTEKLFF. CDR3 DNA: TGTGCCAGCATCGGCACCGGGACACGTACTGAAAAACTGTTTTTT. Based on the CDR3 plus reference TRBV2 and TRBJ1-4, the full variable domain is EPEVTQTPSHQVTQMGQEVILRCVPISNHLYFYWYRQILGQKVEFLVSFYNNEISEKSEIFDDQFSVERPDGSNFTLKIRSTKLEDSAMYFCASIGTGTRTEKLFFGSGTQLSVL.

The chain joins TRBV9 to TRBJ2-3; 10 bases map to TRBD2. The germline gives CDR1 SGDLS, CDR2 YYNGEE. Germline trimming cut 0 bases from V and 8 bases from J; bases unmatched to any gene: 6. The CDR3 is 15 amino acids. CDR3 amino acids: CASSVEASGGGTQYF. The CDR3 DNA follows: TGTGCCAGCAGCGTAGAGGCTAGCGGGGGTGGTACGCAGTATTTT.